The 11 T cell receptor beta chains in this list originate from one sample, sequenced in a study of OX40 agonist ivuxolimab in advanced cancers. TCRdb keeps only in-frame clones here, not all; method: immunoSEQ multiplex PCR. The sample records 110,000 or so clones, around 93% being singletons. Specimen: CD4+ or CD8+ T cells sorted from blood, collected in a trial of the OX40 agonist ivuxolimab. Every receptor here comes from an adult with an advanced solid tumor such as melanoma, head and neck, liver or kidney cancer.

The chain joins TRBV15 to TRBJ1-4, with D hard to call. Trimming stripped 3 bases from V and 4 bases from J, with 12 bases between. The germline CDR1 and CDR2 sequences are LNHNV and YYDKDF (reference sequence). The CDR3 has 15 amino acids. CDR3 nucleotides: TGTGCCACCAGCAGGACGGCGGCTAATAATGAAAAACTGTTTTTT. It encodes CATSRTAANNEKLFF.

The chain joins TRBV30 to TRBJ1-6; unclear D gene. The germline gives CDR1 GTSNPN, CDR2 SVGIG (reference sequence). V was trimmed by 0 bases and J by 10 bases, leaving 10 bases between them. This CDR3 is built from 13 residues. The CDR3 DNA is TGTGCCTGGAGTGTAGGGCTAGGCTCACCCCTCCACTTT. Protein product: CAWSVGLGSPLHF.

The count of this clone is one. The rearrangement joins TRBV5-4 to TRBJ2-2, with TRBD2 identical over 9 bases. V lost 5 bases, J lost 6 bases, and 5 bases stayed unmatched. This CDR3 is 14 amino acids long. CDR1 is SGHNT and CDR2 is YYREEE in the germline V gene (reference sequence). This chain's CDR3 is CASSLAGDPGELFF. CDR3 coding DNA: TGTGCCAGCAGTTTAGCGGGAGATCCCGGGGAGCTGTTTTTT.

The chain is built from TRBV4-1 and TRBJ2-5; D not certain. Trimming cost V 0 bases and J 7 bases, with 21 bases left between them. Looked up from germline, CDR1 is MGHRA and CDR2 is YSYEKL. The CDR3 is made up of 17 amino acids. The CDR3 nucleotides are TGCGCCAGCAGCCAAGATCCTGTTGGGCAGAATGAAGGGACCCAGTACTTC. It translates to CASSQDPVGQNEGTQYF.

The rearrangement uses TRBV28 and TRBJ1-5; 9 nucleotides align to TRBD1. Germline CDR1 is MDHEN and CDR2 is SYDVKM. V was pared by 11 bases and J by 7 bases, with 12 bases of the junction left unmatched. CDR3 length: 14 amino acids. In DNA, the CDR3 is TGTGCCGGACAAAGGACAGGGGATTACCAGCCCCAGCATTTT. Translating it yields CAGQRTGDYQPQHF.

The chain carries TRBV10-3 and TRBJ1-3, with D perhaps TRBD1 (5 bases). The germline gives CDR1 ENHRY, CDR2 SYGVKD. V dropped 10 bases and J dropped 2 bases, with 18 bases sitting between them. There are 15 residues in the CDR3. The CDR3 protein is CATRNQGRPGNTIYF. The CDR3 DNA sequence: TGTGCCACGCGAAACCAGGGTAGGCCTGGAAACACCATATATTTT.

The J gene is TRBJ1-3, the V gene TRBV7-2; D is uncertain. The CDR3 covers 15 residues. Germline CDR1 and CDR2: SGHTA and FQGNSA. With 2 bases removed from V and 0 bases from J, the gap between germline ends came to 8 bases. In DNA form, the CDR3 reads TGTGCCAGCAGCTTATACCCCCCCTCTGGAAACACCATATATTTT. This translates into CASSLYPPSGNTIYF.

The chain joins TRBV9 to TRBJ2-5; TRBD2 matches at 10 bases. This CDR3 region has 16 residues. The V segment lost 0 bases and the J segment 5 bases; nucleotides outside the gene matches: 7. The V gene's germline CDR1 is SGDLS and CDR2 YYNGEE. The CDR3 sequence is CASSVESGRAGETQYF. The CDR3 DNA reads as TGTGCCAGCAGCGTAGAGAGCGGGAGGGCCGGGGAGACCCAGTACTTC.

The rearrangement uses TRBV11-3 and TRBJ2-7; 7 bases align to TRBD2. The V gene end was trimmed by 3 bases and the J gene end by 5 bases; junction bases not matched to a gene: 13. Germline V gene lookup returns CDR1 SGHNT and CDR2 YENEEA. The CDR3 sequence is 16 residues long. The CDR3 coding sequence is TGTGCCAGCAGCTTGGGCGGGAGCTTTAAATTAAACGAGCAGTACTTC. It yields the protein CASSLGGSFKLNEQYF. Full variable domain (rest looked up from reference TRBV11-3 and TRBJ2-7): EAGVVQSPRYKIIEKKQPVAFWCNPISGHNTLYWYLQNLGQGPELLIRYENEEAVDDSQLPKDRFSAERLKGVDSTLKIQPAELGDSAVYLCASSLGGSFKLNEQYFGPGTRLTVT.

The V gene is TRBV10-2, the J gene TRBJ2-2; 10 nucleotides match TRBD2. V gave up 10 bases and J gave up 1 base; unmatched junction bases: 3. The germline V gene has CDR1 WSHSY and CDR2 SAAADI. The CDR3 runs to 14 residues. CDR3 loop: CATRLAGNTGELFF. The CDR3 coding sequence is TGCGCCACCCGACTAGCGGGGAACACCGGGGAGCTGTTTTTT.

This chain's CDR3 is CASSLSASSGNTIYF. The CDR3 nucleotides are TGTGCCAGCAGCTTATCGGCGAGCTCTGGAAACACCATATATTTT. V is TRBV11-2 and J is TRBJ1-3; D uncertain. The CDR3 sequence is 15 residues long. V was trimmed by 2 bases and J by 0 bases, leaving 8 bases between them. Germline lookup yields CDR1 SGHAT and CDR2 FQNNGV.